A few counts support the clone carrying this TCR beta chain. This sample is part of a study of T-cell reconstitution after alpha-beta-depleted transplantation in children. Unique molecular identifiers tagged the TCRbeta library. In TCRdb, the PCR reads were re-called with MiXCR into one record per CDR3 protein. The table records approximately 510,000 distinct CDR3 sequences, about 18% of them present only once. The V end lost 5 bases, the J end lost 2 bases, and 23 bases lay between the germline ends. This CDR3 is built from 18 residues. From germline, CDR1 is SGHRS and CDR2 YFSETQ. This sequence joins TRBV5-1 and TRBJ2-1; maybe TRBD2 (5 bases). The receptor comes from a human donor who donated a stem cell graft to a child with acute lymphoblastic leukemia. The sample consisted of PBMCs from the stem cell graft donor, taken from the stem cell graft. The CDR3 DNA is TGCGCCAGCAGTTTTAACCCGGAGGAACCCCCCACCTACAATGAGCAGTTCTTC. This sequence encodes CASSFNPEEPPTYNEQFF. Combining the CDR3 with reference TRBV5-1 and TRBJ2-1 gives the whole variable domain KAGVTQTPRYLIKTRGQQVTLSCSPISGHRSVSWYQQTPGQGLQFLFEYFSETQRNKGNFPGRFSGRQFSNSRSEMNVSTLELGDSALYLCASSFNPEEPPTYNEQFFGPGTRLTVL.